Below are 17 T cell receptor beta chains sequenced from a single sample in a study of blood T cell repertoires in COVID-19. Using immunoSEQ multiplex PCR, the repertoire was profiled, and TCRdb retains in-frame clones only, with some absent. The sample lists fewer than 90,000 clones; roughly 85% were seen once. Sequenced sample: peripheral blood. These receptors originate from a man younger than 45 with acute or convalescent COVID-19.

The chain recombines TRBV14 with TRBJ2-7, with 7 bases matching TRBD2. Germline assignment: CDR1 SGHDN and CDR2 FVKESK. After removal of 4 bases from V and 2 bases from J, the junction contained 8 bases not matched to a gene. The CDR3 is 15 residues long. The CDR3 sequence is CASSLRSGLAYEQYF. The CDR3 bases are TGTGCCAGCAGCCTGAGAAGCGGACTAGCCTACGAGCAGTACTTC. The variable domain in full, completed from reference TRBV14 and TRBJ2-7, reads EAGVTQFPSHSVIEKGQTVTLRCDPISGHDNLYWYRRVMGKEIKFLLHFVKESKQDESGMPNNRFLAERTGGTYSTLKVQPAELEDSGVYFCASSLRSGLAYEQYFGPGTRLTVT.

The chain recombines TRBV30 with TRBJ1-4; D gene ambiguous. Germline V gene data show CDR1 as GTSNPN and CDR2 as SVGIG (reference sequence). The CDR3 length is 12 residues. Trimming took off 3 bases at V and 4 bases at J, with 6 bases between the two ends. The CDR3 spells CAWRNSNEKLFF. DNA for the CDR3: TGTGCCTGGAGAAACAGTAATGAAAAACTGTTTTTT.

V usage is TRBV6-2 or TRBV6-3 and J usage is TRBJ2-4; weak D call: TRBD2 (6 bases). Germline CDR1 and CDR2: MNHEY and SVGEGT. This CDR3 region has 15 residues. Trimming removed 5 bases at V and 4 bases at J, with 15 bases between. The DNA of the CDR3 is TGTGCCAGCAGTAACGGCGGGGTGAAAAAAAACATTCAGTACTTC. The encoded protein is CASSNGGVKKNIQYF.

The J gene is TRBJ2-7, the V gene TRBV11-2, with D perhaps matching TRBD2 (6 bases). The V end was cut by 6 bases, the J end by 0 bases, with 15 bases between. The CDR3 contains 15 residues. Per the germline V gene, CDR1 is SGHAT and CDR2 is FQNNGV. The CDR3 here is CASRTPGRYSYEQYF. DNA for the CDR3: TGTGCCAGCAGAACCCCCGGGAGATACTCCTACGAGCAGTACTTC.

This clone was found once. The chain recombines TRBV7-9 with TRBJ2-2, with TRBD1 as a possible D gene (7 bases). Trimming took off 5 bases at V and 4 bases at J, with 17 bases between the two ends. Germline CDR1 reads SEHNR; CDR2 reads FQNEAQ (reference sequence). The CDR3 consists of 16 residues. CDR3 DNA sequence: TGTGCCAGCAGCCCTGAAACAGGGGAGGTCACCGGGGAGCTGTTTTTT. Encoded protein: CASSPETGEVTGELFF.

This clone has only a few counts. The chain combines TRBV14 with TRBJ2-7, with D perhaps matching TRBD2 (6 bases). Germline CDR1 is SGHDN and CDR2 is FVKESK. The CDR3 runs 14 residues. Deletions cut 0 bases from V and 6 bases from J, with 12 bases between. CDR3 in DNA: TGTGCCAGCAGCCAAGATAGCGGTTTAGCCGAGCAGTACTTC. It translates to CASSQDSGLAEQYF.

The chain carries TRBV28 and TRBJ1-5; 7 positions match TRBD1. The V segment lost 7 bases and the J segment 3 bases; nucleotides outside the gene matches: 9. The CDR3 has 15 amino acids. Germline V gene sequence: CDR1 MDHEN, CDR2 SYDVKM. DNA of the CDR3: TGTGCCAGCAAAACCGGGACAGTCCCCAATCAGCCCCAGCATTTT. It codes for CASKTGTVPNQPQHF.

V and J are TRBV5-8 and TRBJ2-3; TRBD1 is a possible D gene (6 bases). The ends were cut back, 2 bases at V and 3 bases at J, with 13 bases in the middle. In germline, CDR1 is SGHTS, CDR2 YDEGEE. The CDR3 totals 15 residues. The CDR3 coding sequence is TGTGCCAGCAGCTTAGGCGTCAGGGGTACAGATACGCAGTATTTT. It codes for CASSLGVRGTDTQYF.

V usage is TRBV20-1 and J usage is TRBJ2-5; a weak D match, TRBD2 (7 bases). Germline CDR1 reads DFQATT; CDR2 reads SNEGSKA (reference sequence). Trimming shortened V by 3 bases and J by 5 bases, and 13 bases separated the two germline ends. The CDR3 extends over 13 amino acids. CDR3 coding DNA: TGCAGTGCTAGTGTCGCGGGGGCCGAGACCCAGTACTTC. Its protein is CSASVAGAETQYF.

This chain joins TRBV6-5 and TRBJ2-7; tentatively, D is TRBD2 (5 bases). Trimming pared 5 bases from V and 2 bases from J, leaving 16 bases between. The CDR3 loop spans 15 amino acids. In germline, CDR1 is MNHEY, CDR2 SVGAGI. The CDR3 loop is CASSQTGSGAYEQYF. CDR3 DNA sequence: TGTGCCAGCAGTCAAACCGGGTCCGGGGCCTACGAGCAGTACTTC.

This clone was counted once. V is TRBV7-3 and J is TRBJ2-2; D is ambiguous. Germline loops: CDR1 SGHTA, CDR2 FQGTGA. CDR3 length equals 14 residues. The germline V and J ends were trimmed by 1 base and 1 base, with 4 bases remaining between them. CDR3 region: CASSLSVNTGELFF. In nucleotides, the CDR3 is TGTGCCAGCAGCTTAAGCGTGAACACCGGGGAGCTGTTTTTT.

The gene calls are TRBV27 and TRBJ2-7, with 12 bases identical to TRBD2. CDR1 is MNHEY, CDR2 SMNVEV, per germline (reference sequence). V gave up 6 bases and J gave up 0 bases; unmatched junction bases: 0. The CDR3 is made up of 14 amino acids. This CDR3 is CASRLAGGSYEQYF. The CDR3 DNA reads as TGTGCCAGCAGACTAGCGGGAGGCTCCTACGAGCAGTACTTC.

The chain links TRBV27 to TRBJ1-6; no reliable D call. This CDR3 contains 13 residues. Between the trimmed V and J ends, which lost 3 bases and 6 bases, there was a span of 6 bases. CDR1 and CDR2 (germline): MNHEY, SMNVEV (reference sequence). Written as DNA, the CDR3 is TGTGCCAGCAGTTTTTTCAGTAATTCACCCCTCCACTTT. Translating gives CASSFFSNSPLHF.

V is TRBV10-2 and J is TRBJ1-6; D is unresolved. From germline, CDR1 is WSHSY and CDR2 SAAADI. The CDR3 is made up of 14 amino acids. With 7 bases removed from V and 3 bases from J, the gap between germline ends came to 10 bases. Written as DNA, the CDR3 is TGCGCCAGCAATACGGGAGTCTATAATTCACCCCTCCACTTT. Its protein is CASNTGVYNSPLHF.

The V call is TRBV29-1, the J call TRBJ1-5; 8 positions agree with TRBD1. CDR1 SQVTM and CDR2 ANQGSEA come from the germline V gene. Trimming at V came to 7 bases and at J to 7 bases, leaving 9 bases not matched to a gene. The CDR3 loop spans 13 amino acids. The CDR3 DNA is TGCAGCGCCGGGACAGGTCGGAACCAGCCCCAGCATTTT. Its protein is CSAGTGRNQPQHF. The full variable domain, with the rest looked up from reference TRBV29-1 and TRBJ1-5, is SAVISQKPSRDICQRGTSLTIQCQVDSQVTMMFWYRQQPGQSLTLIATANQGSEATYESGFVIDKFPISRPNLTFSTLTVSNMSPEDSSIYLCSAGTGRNQPQHFGDGTRLSIL.

The rearrangement joins TRBV7-2 to TRBJ2-7; D not certain. The CDR3 is 14 residues long. Deletions cut 5 bases from V and 0 bases from J, with 11 bases between. Germline loops: CDR1 SGHTA, CDR2 FQGNSA. The CDR3: CASSPQALSYEQYF. The CDR3 coding sequence is TGTGCCAGCAGCCCCCAGGCTCTCTCCTACGAGCAGTACTTC.

V usage is TRBV14 and J usage is TRBJ2-3; maybe TRBD1 (5 bases). Germline values: CDR1 SGHDN, CDR2 FVKESK. Deletions cut 2 bases from V and 0 bases from J, with 12 bases between. The CDR3 length is 16 residues. The CDR3: CASSQRPRVSTDTQYF. The DNA for the CDR3 is TGTGCCAGCAGCCAACGCCCCAGGGTTAGCACAGATACGCAGTATTTT.